Listed here are 4 T cell receptor beta chains from one sample, sequenced in a study of sequential checkpoint blockade in melanoma. Assay: immunoSEQ multiplex PCR; the TCRdb copy retains only in-frame clones and omits some. The table has 10,000 to 15,000 clones, approximately 60% seen once. Treatment reported: randomized to nivolumab then ipilimumab (arm A) or the reverse (arm B). The sample consisted of CD8+ T cells sorted from blood (inferred from file names), taken from a patient given nivolumab and ipilimumab in sequence. These receptors all come from a human donor with melanoma.

The chain links TRBV30 to TRBJ2-1, with 7 bases fitting TRBD1. V was clipped by 0 bases and J by 8 bases; unmatched bases: 10. The CDR3 spans 15 residues. Germline V gives CDR1 GTSNPN, CDR2 SVGIG (reference sequence). CDR3 in amino acids: CAWSVAGGWGDEQFF. The CDR3 DNA sequence: TGTGCCTGGAGTGTAGCAGGGGGATGGGGCGATGAGCAGTTCTTC.

Relative to its sample, this clone is medium-sized. The gene calls are TRBV18 and TRBJ2-5; 8 bases map to TRBD1. Unmatched junction bases numbered 5, after V lost 5 bases and J lost 3 bases. The CDR3 is 14 residues long. The germline V gene has CDR1 KGHSH and CDR2 LQKENI. The CDR3 is CASSDRDRKETQYF. CDR3 bases: TGTGCCAGCTCAGACCGGGACAGGAAAGAGACCCAGTACTTC.

This chain links TRBV6-5 with TRBJ2-1; D might be TRBD1 (5 bases). This CDR3 contains 15 residues. Trimming shortened V by 0 bases and J by 5 bases, and 11 bases separated the two germline ends. Germline V gene data show CDR1 as MNHEY and CDR2 as SVGAGI. This chain's CDR3 is CASSYSTVPNNEQFF. CDR3 coding DNA: TGTGCCAGCAGTTACTCGACAGTACCCAACAATGAGCAGTTCTTC.

The CDR3, as DNA: TGTGCCAGCAGAATCGGGATGGCTTACGAGCAGTACTTC. Translating gives CASRIGMAYEQYF. V and J are TRBV28 and TRBJ2-7; tentative D call: TRBD2 (5 bases). V was clipped by 6 bases and J by 4 bases, with 13 bases between them. Germline CDR1 reads MDHEN; CDR2 reads SYDVKM. The CDR3 consists of 13 residues.